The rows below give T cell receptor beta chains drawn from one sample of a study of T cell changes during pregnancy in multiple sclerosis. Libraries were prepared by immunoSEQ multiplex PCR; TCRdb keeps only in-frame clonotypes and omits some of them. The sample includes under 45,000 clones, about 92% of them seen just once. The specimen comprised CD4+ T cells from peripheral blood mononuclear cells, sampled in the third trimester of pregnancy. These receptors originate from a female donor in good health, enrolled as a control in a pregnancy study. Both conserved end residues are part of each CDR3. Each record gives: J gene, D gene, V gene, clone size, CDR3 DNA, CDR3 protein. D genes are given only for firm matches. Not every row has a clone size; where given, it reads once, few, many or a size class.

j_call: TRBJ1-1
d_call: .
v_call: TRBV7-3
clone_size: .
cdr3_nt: TGTGCCAGCAGCCCCCGGCCCCCCAGGGGAGGGATGAACACTGAAGCTTTCTTT
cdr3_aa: CASSPRPPRGGMNTEAFF

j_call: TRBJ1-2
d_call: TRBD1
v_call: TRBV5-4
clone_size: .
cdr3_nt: TGTGCCAGCAGCCCGAGACAGGGGGAGCCCTATGGCTACACCTTC
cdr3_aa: CASSPRQGEPYGYTF

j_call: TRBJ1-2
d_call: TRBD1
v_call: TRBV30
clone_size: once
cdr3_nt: TGTGCCGGTACGCCACTGGACAGGCAAAACTATGGCTACACCTTC
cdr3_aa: CAGTPLDRQNYGYTF

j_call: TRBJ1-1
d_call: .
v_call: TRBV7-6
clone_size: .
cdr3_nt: TGTGCCAGCAGCTTAGAGGGAGATTCTGAAGCTTTCTTT
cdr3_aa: CASSLEGDSEAFF

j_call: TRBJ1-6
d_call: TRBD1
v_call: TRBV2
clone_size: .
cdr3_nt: TGTGCCAGCATCCGGGACAGAAGCGCTTCACCCCTCCACTTT
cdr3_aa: CASIRDRSASPLHF

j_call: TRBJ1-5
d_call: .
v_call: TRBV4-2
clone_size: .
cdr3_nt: TGTGCCAGCAGCCAAGAACAGGGAGGCAATCAGCCCCAGCATTTT
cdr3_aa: CASSQEQGGNQPQHF

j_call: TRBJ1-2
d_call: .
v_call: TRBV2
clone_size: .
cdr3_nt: TGTGCCAGCAAGACCAGGGTCGGCTATGGCTACACCTTC
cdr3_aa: CASKTRVGYGYTF

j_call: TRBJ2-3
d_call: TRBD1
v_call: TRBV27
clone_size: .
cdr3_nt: TGTGCCAGCAGTACAGGGGGCGGAGATACGCAGTATTTT
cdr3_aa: CASSTGGGDTQYF

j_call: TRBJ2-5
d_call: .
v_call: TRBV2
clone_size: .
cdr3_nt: TGTGCCAGCAGTGACTCCGGACAGTCAGAGACCCAGTACTTC
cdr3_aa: CASSDSGQSETQYF

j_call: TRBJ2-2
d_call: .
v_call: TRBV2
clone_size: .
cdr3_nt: TGTGCCAGCAACTCCCGGGGTTACACCGGGGAGCTGTTTTTT
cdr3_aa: CASNSRGYTGELFF

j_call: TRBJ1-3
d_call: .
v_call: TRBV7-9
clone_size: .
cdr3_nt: TGTGCCAGCAGCCATACAGGGTCTGGAAACACCATATATTTT
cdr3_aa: CASSHTGSGNTIYF

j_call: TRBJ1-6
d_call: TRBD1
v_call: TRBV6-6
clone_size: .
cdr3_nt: TGTGCCAGCCGGGACAGGGGGAGCACCATGGATTCACCCCTCCACTTT
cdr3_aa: CASRDRGSTMDSPLHF

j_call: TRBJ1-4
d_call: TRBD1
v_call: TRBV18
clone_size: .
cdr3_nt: TGTGCCAGCTCAGCCGGGACAGGGACAACTAATGAAAAACTGTTTTTT
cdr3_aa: CASSAGTGTTNEKLFF

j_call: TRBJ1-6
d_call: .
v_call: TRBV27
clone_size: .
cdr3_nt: TGTGCCAGCAGCCCACGACAGAATAATTCACCCCTCCACTTT
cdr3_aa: CASSPRQNNSPLHF

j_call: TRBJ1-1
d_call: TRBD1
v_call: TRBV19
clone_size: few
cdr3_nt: TGTGCCCTGCAGGGGGTTTTAGGTTTCTTT
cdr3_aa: CALQGVLGFF

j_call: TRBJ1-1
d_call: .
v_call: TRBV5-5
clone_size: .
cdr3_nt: TGTGCCAGCAGCTCGGATATCGGGATTTGGAACACTGAAGCTTTCTTT
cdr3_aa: CASSSDIGIWNTEAFF

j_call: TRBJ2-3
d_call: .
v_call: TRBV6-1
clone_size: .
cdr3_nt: TGTGCCAGCAGTCTCCGGGGAAGGGGGAAGGATACGCAGTATTTT
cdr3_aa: CASSLRGRGKDTQYF

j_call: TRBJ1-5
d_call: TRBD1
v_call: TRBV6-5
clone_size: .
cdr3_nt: TGTGCCAGCAGTTTGGACAGGAATGGCAATCAGCCCCAGCATTTT
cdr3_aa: CASSLDRNGNQPQHF

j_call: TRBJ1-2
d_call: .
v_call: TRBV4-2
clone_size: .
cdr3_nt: TGTGCCAGCAGCCAAAGGACAGTACCCACTCCCCTTAACTATGGCTACACCTTC
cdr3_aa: CASSQRTVPTPLNYGYTF

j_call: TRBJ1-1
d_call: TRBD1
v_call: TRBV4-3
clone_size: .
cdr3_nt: TGCGCCAGCAGCCAAGACCCAGGGGGTGGCACTGAAGCTTTCTTT
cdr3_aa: CASSQDPGGGTEAFF

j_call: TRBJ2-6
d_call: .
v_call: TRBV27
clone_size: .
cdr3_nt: TGTGCCAGCAGTTTTCTCTCTGGGGCCAACGTCCTGACTTTC
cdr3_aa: CASSFLSGANVLTF

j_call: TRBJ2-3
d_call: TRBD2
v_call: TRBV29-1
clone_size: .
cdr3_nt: TGCAGCGTTCACCATTCTTTACTAGCGGGACAAGATACGCAGTATTTT
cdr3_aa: CSVHHSLLAGQDTQYF

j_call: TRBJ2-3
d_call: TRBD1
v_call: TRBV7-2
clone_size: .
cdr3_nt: TGTGCCAGCAGCCTCGACAGGGGGAGCACAGATACGCAGTATTTT
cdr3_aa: CASSLDRGSTDTQYF

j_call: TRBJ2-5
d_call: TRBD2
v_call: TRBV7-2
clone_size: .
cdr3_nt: TGTGCCAGCAGCTCGGGGACTAGCGGGGGCCGGGGAGAGACCCAGTACTTC
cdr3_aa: CASSSGTSGGRGETQYF

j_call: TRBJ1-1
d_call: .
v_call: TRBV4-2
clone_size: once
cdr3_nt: TGTGCCAGCAGCGCAATTGAGGACACTGAAGCTTTCTTT
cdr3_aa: CASSAIEDTEAFF

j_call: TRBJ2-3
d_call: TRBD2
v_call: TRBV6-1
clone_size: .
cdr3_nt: TGTGCCAGCAGTGGACTAGCGGGGGTCTCGGATACGCAGTATTTT
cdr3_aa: CASSGLAGVSDTQYF